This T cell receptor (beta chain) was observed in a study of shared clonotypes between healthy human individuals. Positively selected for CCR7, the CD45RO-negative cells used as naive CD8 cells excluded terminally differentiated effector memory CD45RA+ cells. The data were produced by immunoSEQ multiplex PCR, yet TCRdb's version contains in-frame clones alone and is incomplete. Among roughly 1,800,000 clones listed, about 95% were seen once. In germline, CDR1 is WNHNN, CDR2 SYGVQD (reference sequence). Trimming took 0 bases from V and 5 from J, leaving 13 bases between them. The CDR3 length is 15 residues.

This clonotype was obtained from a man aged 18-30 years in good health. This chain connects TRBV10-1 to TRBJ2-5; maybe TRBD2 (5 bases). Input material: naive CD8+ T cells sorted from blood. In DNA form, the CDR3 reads TGCGCCAGCAGTGAGTCTTACGACCCGGGGGAGACCCAGTACTTC. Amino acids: CASSESYDPGETQYF.